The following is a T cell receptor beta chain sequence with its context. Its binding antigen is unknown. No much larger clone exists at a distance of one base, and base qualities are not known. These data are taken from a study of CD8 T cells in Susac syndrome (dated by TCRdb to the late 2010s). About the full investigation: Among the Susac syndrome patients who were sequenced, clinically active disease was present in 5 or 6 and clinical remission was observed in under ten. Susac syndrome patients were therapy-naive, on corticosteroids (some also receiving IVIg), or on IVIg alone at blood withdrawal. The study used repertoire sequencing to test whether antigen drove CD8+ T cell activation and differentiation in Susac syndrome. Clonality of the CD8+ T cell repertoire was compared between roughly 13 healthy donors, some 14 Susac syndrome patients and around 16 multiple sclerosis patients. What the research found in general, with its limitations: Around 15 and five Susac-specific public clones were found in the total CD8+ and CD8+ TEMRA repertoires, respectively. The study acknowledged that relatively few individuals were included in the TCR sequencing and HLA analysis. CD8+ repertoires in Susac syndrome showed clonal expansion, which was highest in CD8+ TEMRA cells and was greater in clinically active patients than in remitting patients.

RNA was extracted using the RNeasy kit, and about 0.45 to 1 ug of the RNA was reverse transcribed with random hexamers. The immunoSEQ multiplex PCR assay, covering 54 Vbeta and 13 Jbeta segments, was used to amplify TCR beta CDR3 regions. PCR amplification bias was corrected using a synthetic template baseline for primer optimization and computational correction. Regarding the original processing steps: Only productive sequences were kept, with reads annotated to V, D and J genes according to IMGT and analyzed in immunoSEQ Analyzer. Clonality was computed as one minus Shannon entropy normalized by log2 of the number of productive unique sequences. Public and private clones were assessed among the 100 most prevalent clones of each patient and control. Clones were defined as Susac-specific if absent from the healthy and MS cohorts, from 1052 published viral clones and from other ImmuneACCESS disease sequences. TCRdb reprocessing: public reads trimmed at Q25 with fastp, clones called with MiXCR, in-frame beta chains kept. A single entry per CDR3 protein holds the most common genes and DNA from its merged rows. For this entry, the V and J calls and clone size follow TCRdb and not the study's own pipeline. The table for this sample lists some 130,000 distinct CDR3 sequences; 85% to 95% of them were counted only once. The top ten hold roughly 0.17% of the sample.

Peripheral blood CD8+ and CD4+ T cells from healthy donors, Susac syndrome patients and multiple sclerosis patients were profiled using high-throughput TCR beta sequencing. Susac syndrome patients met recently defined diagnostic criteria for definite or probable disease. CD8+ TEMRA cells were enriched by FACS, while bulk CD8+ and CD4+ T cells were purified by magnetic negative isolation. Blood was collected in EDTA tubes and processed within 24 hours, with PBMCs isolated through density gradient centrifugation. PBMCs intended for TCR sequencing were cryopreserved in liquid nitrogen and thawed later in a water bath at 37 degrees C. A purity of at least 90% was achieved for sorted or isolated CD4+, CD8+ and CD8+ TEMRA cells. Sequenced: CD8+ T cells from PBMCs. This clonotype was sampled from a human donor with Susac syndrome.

The bases read TGTGCCAGCAGCTCAGATCTAGCGCCGATAGAACAAGAGACCCAGTACTTC. This codes for CASSSDLAPIEQETQYF. This receptor chain uses TRBV7-2 and TRBJ2-5; 6 matching bases give a weak D call of TRBD2. Measured from the cysteine to the phenylalanine, the CDR3 is 17 residues long. Solely the CDR3 DNA is kept, with 51 bases framed from the first base. The germline V gene supplies CDR1 SGHTA and CDR2 FQGNSA. V loses 4 bases of germline sequence and J loses 2 bases, and the interval between the two ends is 20 bases.